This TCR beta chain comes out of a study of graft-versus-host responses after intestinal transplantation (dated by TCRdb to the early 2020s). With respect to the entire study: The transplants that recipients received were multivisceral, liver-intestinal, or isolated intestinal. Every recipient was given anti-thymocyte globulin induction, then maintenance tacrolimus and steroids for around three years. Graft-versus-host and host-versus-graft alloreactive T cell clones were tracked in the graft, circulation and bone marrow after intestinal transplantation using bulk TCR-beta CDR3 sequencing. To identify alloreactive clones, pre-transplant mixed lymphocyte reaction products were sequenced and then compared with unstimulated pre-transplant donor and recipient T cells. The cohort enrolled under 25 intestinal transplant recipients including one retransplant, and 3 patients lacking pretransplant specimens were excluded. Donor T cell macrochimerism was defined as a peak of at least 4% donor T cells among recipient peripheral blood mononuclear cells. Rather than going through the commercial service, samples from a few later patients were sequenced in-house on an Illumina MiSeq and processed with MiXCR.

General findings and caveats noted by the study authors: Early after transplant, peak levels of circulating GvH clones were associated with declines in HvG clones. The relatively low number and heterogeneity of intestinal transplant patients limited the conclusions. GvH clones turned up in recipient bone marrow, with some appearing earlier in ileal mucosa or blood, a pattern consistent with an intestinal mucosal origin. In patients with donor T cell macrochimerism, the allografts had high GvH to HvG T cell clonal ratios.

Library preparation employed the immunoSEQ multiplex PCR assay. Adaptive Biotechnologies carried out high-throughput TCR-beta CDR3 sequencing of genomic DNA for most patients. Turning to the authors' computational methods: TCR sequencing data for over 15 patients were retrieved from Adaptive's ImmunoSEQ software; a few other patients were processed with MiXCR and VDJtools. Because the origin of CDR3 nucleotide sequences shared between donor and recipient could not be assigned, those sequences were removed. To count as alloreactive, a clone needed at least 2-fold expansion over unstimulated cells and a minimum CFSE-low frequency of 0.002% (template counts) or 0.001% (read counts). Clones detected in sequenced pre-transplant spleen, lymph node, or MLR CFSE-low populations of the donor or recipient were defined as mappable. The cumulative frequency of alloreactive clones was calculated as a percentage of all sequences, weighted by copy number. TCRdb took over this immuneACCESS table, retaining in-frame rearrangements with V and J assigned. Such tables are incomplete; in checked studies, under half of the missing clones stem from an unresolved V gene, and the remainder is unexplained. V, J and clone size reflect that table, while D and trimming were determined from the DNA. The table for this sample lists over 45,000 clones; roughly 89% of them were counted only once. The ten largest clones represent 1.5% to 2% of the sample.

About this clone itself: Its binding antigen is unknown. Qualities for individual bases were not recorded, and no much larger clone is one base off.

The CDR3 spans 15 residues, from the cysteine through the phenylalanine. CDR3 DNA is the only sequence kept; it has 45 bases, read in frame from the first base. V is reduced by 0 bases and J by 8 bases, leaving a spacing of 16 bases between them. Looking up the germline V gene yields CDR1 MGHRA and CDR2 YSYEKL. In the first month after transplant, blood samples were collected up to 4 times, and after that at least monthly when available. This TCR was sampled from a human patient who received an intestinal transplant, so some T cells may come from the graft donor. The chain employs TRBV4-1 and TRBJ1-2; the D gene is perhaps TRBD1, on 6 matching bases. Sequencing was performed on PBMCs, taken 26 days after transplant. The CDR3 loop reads CASSQDFLTQGGYTF. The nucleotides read TGCGCCAGCAGCCAAGATTTCTTAACCCAGGGGGGCTACACCTTC.